The clone carrying this T cell receptor beta chain showed up many times. This sample was taken from a study of T-cell reconstitution after alpha-beta-depleted transplantation in children. During its preparation, the TCRbeta library received unique molecular identifiers. TCRdb re-derived calls from the PCR reads in MiXCR, one entry per CDR3 protein. The table includes 640,000 or so distinct CDR3 sequences, 16% detected once. V lost 4 bases and J lost 8; bases outside the gene matches: 6. The CDR3 has 14 residues. The germline CDR1 and CDR2 sequences are SGDLS and YYNGEE. This clonotype originated in a human donor who donated a stem cell graft to a child with acute myeloid leukemia. The chain employs TRBV9 and TRBJ1-6; TRBD1 matches 7 bases. Sequencing was performed on PBMCs from the stem cell graft donor, taken from the stem cell graft. The CDR3 DNA is TGTGCCAGCAGCCCACGACAGGGTCATTCACCCCTCCACTTT. It translates to CASSPRQGHSPLHF.